This T cell receptor beta chain was sequenced during a study of T cells expressing NK-cell markers. Study background: Sorted CD3+CD56-NKG2C+, CD3+CD56+NKG2C- and CD3+CD56+NKG2C+ T cells were the source of the TCR beta repertoires. HCMV serostatus: seven of eight sequenced donors positive, one negative.

The study's findings and limits: Evidence did not settle whether expanded NKG2C+ T cell clones targeted HCMV. In about 6 donors, dominant CD3+CD56+NKG2C+ clonotypes ranked among the top 10 CD8+ clonotypes.

TCRdb re-called the 5' RACE reads; every CDR3 protein appears as one record, without DNA. Recorded for this sample: a few hundred thousand distinct CDR3 sequences. A word on this clonotype: Its antigen is not known.

CDR1 is ENHRY and CDR2 is SYGVKD in the germline V gene. CDR3 length: 19 amino acids. This clonotype was sampled from a woman aged 45-65 years in good health. Material for sequencing was blood T cells: a sorted CD56 or NKG2C T cell subset, CD4+ or CD8+ T cells, or bulk PBMC T cells (not recorded which). The chain employs TRBV10-3 and TRBJ2-1; with no DNA, the TCRdb D assignment of TRBD2 cannot be verified. The CDR3 here is CAISESTTSGNSIYNEQFF.